One sample yielded the 12 T cell receptor beta chains listed below, sequenced in a study of OX40 agonist ivuxolimab in advanced cancers. Receptor amplification or capture employed the immunoSEQ multiplex PCR assay. The table comes from immuneACCESS by way of TCRdb, which keeps in-frame sequences with V and J called. Part of the clones is missing from these tables; in studies checked, under half for an unresolved V gene and the rest for unknown reasons. The sample yields tens of thousands of clones; about 85% were counted once. The top ten constitute roughly 16% of the sample. This material consisted of CD4+ or CD8+ T cells sorted from blood, taken in a trial of the OX40 agonist ivuxolimab. Every receptor here comes from an adult with an advanced solid tumor such as melanoma, head and neck, liver or kidney cancer.

The genes are TRBV19 and TRBJ1-1; 10 positions match TRBD1. The CDR3 consists of 16 residues. From germline, CDR1 is LNHDA and CDR2 SQIVND (reference sequence). V gave up 3 bases and J gave up 5 bases; unmatched junction bases: 9. The CDR3 DNA follows: TGTGCCAGTAGTATGCTTCCGACAGGGGGCTATACTGAAGCTTTCTTT. Its translation is CASSMLPTGGYTEAFF. Full variable domain (rest looked up from reference TRBV19 and TRBJ1-1): DGGITQSPKYLFRKEGQNVTLSCEQNLNHDAMYWYRQDPGQGLRLIYYSQIVNDFQKGDIAEGYSVSREKKESFPLTVTSAQKNPTAFYLCASSMLPTGGYTEAFFGQGTRLTVV.

This clone has just one count. The chain uses TRBV7-2 and TRBJ1-2; unclear D gene. Germline lookup yields CDR1 SGHTA and CDR2 FQGNSA. With 1 base removed from V and 1 base from J, the gap between germline ends came to 7 bases. The CDR3 contains 14 residues. Written as DNA, the CDR3 is TGTGCCAGCAGCTTAGGGGTCCGTAACTATGGCTACACCTTC. Translating gives CASSLGVRNYGYTF.

The V call is TRBV13, the J call TRBJ2-5; D not certain. The CDR3 loop spans 15 amino acids. Germline assignment: CDR1 PRHDT and CDR2 FYEKMQ (reference sequence). The V end was cut by 6 bases, the J end by 4 bases, with 18 bases between. CDR3 amino acids: CASSHPDNYRETQYF. CDR3 in DNA: TGTGCCAGCAGTCATCCGGATAACTACCGAGAGACCCAGTACTTC. The complete variable domain, with remaining parts taken from reference TRBV13 and TRBJ2-5, reads AAGVIQSPRHLIKEKRETATLKCYPIPRHDTVYWYQQGPGQDPQFLISFYEKMQSDKGSIPDRFSAQQFSDYHSELNMSSLELGDSALYFCASSHPDNYRETQYFGPGTRLLVL.

The chain employs TRBV7-3 and TRBJ1-1; perhaps TRBD1 as D (6 bases). Germline-derived CDR1 and CDR2 are SGHTA and FQGTGA. The CDR3 covers 14 residues. V was clipped by 2 bases and J by 6 bases, with 13 bases between them. The CDR3 DNA follows: TGTGCCAGCAGCTTATCTGGGGGGCGGTCTGAAGCTTTCTTT. Translation gives CASSLSGGRSEAFF.

Only one count was recorded for this clone. The V call is TRBV27, the J call TRBJ1-1, with D uncertain. The length of the CDR3 is 14 residues. CDR1 MNHEY and CDR2 SMNVEV come from the germline V gene (reference sequence). The V and J ends lost 0 bases and 5 bases respectively, with 10 bases between them. This CDR3 is CASSLSRAGTEAFF. In DNA, the CDR3 is TGTGCCAGCAGTTTATCGCGAGCGGGGACTGAAGCTTTCTTT.

The table lists this clone with a count of one. The chain joins TRBV7-9 to TRBJ1-1; TRBD1 aligns across 7 bases. V was pared by 5 bases and J by 6 bases, with 3 bases of the junction left unmatched. This CDR3 has 12 amino acids. CDR1 is SEHNR and CDR2 is FQNEAQ in the germline V gene (reference sequence). The CDR3 spells CASSIGTAEAFF. The CDR3 DNA is TGTGCCAGCAGCATCGGGACAGCTGAAGCTTTCTTT. The full variable domain, rest sourced from reference TRBV7-9 and TRBJ1-1, is DTGVSQNPRHKITKRGQNVTFRCDPISEHNRLYWYRQTLGQGPEFLTYFQNEAQLEKSRLLSDRFSAERPKGSFSTLEIQRTEQGDSAMYLCASSIGTAEAFFGQGTRLTVV.

The rearrangement uses TRBV9 and TRBJ2-5; no reliable D call. V gave up 0 bases and J gave up 0 bases, with 9 bases separating them. The CDR3 sequence is 15 residues long. Germline CDR1 is SGDLS and CDR2 is YYNGEE. The CDR3 DNA is TGTGCCAGCAGCGTAGTGGCGGCTGACCAAGAGACCCAGTACTTC. It specifies CASSVVAADQETQYF.

The V and J genes are TRBV10-3 and TRBJ2-3; 7 nucleotides agree with TRBD1. With V trimmed by 3 bases and J by 1 base, 4 bases remained unmatched. Germline values: CDR1 ENHRY, CDR2 SYGVKD. The CDR3 has 15 residues. Written as DNA, the CDR3 is TGTGCCATCAGTGATCCGGGACAGCGCACAGATACGCAGTATTTT. Its protein product is CAISDPGQRTDTQYF.

This clone was seen only a few times. V gene TRBV5-4 combines with J gene TRBJ1-1, with D hard to call. The germline V gene has CDR1 SGHNT and CDR2 YYREEE (reference sequence). V gave up 0 bases and J gave up 4 bases, with 10 bases separating them. The length of the CDR3 is 14 residues. The CDR3 spells CASSLDPGVTEAFF. CDR3 sequence (DNA): TGTGCCAGCAGCTTGGACCCGGGAGTCACTGAAGCTTTCTTT.

The chain recombines TRBV18 with TRBJ1-1; 7 nucleotides align to TRBD1. Trimming cost V 4 bases and J 5 bases; bases outside gene matches: 1. Germline lookup yields CDR1 KGHSH and CDR2 LQKENI. The CDR3 totals 12 residues. CDR3 amino acids: CASSRQGTEAFF. In DNA form, the CDR3 reads TGTGCCAGCTCACGACAGGGTACTGAAGCTTTCTTT.

CDR3: CASSILVRILPGELFF. In nucleotides, the CDR3 is TGTGCCAGTAGTATTCTCGTTCGAATCCTACCCGGGGAGCTGTTTTTT. V is TRBV19 and J is TRBJ2-2, with D hard to call. Germline loops: CDR1 LNHDA, CDR2 SQIVND (reference sequence). This CDR3 spans 16 amino acids. V was cut by 3 bases and J by 6 bases, with 17 bases left in between.

The chain links TRBV6-5 to TRBJ1-3; weak D call: TRBD1 (5 bases). The CDR3 has 15 residues. The germline V and J ends were trimmed by 6 bases and 6 bases, with 18 bases remaining between them. Germline values: CDR1 MNHEY, CDR2 SVGAGI. The CDR3 DNA is TGTGCCAGCAGCGACGGGACGGCGGGGCTAAACACCATATATTTT. It specifies CASSDGTAGLNTIYF.